The T cell receptor beta chain under discussion was sequenced for a study of cytomegalovirus exposure and HLA in healthy donors. PCR employed 60 Vbeta and 13 Jbeta primers. Data came from immunoSEQ multiplex PCR; TCRdb stores just in-frame clones and leaves some out. The sample includes 100,000 to 150,000 clones, around four fifths of them seen just once. The CDR3 covers 12 residues. V shed 1 base and J shed 6 bases, with 6 bases lying between them. Germline V lookup: CDR1 SEHNR, CDR2 FQNEAQ (reference sequence). V usage is TRBV7-9 and J usage is TRBJ1-2; D perhaps matches TRBD1 (6 bases). Sequenced sample: PBMCs. The sequence derives from a male donor in good health and CMV-seropositive. The CDR3 loop reads CASSLGTDGYTF. The DNA of the CDR3 is TGTGCCAGCAGCTTAGGGACAGATGGCTACACCTTC.